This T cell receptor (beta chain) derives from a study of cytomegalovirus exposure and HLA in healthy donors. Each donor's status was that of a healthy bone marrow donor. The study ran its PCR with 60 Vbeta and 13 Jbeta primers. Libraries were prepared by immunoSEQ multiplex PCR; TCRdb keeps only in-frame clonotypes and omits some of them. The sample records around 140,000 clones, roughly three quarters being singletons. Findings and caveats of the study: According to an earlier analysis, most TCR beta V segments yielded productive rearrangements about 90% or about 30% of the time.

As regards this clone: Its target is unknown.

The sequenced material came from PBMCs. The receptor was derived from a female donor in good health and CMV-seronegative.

The CDR3 is CASSSQSRLSTGELFF. DNA for the CDR3: TGTGCCAGCAGCTCACAGTCCAGGCTAAGCACCGGGGAGCTGTTTTTT. This sequence joins TRBV7-2 and TRBJ2-2, with D uncertain. The CDR3 runs to 16 residues. CDR1 and CDR2 (germline): SGHTA, FQGNSA. V dropped 4 bases and J dropped 4 bases, with 16 bases sitting between them.